What follows are 12 T cell receptor beta chains derived from one specimen sequenced in a study of cytomegalovirus exposure and HLA in healthy donors. The PCR was carried out with 60 Vbeta primers and 13 Jbeta primers. Generated by immunoSEQ multiplex PCR, the TCRdb table keeps only in-frame clones and is missing some. The sample has some 190,000 clones, around 84% seen once; the top ten hold 1%. The material sequenced was PBMCs. The receptors here all came from a boy between 2 and 10 years old in good health and CMV-seronegative.

The CDR3 DNA follows: TGTGCCAGCAGCCCGACAGGGAACGACAATGAGCAGTTCTTC. This sequence encodes CASSPTGNDNEQFF. The chain carries TRBV28 and TRBJ2-1; 7 bases align to TRBD1. This CDR3 comprises 14 residues. The junction had 7 bases not matched to a gene; V was cut back by 6 bases and J by 5 bases. Per germline, CDR1 MDHEN and CDR2 SYDVKM.

The chain links TRBV2 to TRBJ1-6, with D perhaps TRBD1 (6 bases). The length of the CDR3 is 13 residues. Looked up from germline, CDR1 is SNHLY and CDR2 is FYNNEI. V was clipped by 9 bases and J by 8 bases, with 14 bases between them. The DNA for the CDR3 is TGTGCCAGTCTCCGGGACACTTATTCACCCCTCCACTTT. Protein product: CASLRDTYSPLHF.

The chain links TRBV28 to TRBJ1-2; 9 bases match TRBD1. The V segment lost 5 bases and the J segment 4 bases; nucleotides outside the gene matches: 8. Germline CDR1 reads MDHEN; CDR2 reads SYDVKM. CDR3 size: 15 residues. The chain's CDR3 is CASSPGTGWVYGYTF. In DNA, the CDR3 is TGTGCCAGCAGTCCCGGGACAGGGTGGGTCTATGGCTACACCTTC.

This clone was seen just once. The chain joins TRBV5-1 to TRBJ1-5; D is unresolved. The germline gives CDR1 SGHRS, CDR2 YFSETQ. V was shortened by 4 bases and J by 0 bases, with 5 bases between the two germline ends. This CDR3 has 13 residues. The CDR3 protein is CASSLYSNQPQHF. The CDR3 region has the DNA TGCGCCAGCAGCCTATATAGCAATCAGCCCCAGCATTTT.

The chain joins TRBV19 to TRBJ1-2; D gene unclear. Trimming stripped 1 base from V and 1 base from J, with 4 bases between. CDR1 and CDR2 (germline): LNHDA, SQIVND (reference sequence). The length of the CDR3 is 13 residues. The CDR3 nucleotides read TGTGCCAGTAGTATAGGGAGTAACTATGGCTACACCTTC. It translates to CASSIGSNYGYTF.

J is TRBJ2-3 and V is TRBV23-1, with D maybe TRBD2 (5 bases). TRBV23-1 is noted as an ORF with a role that remains uncertain. The V gene lost 3 bases and the J gene lost 1 base, with 14 bases spanning the gap. This CDR3 is built from 16 residues. The CDR3 DNA sequence: TGCGCCAGCAGTCAGAGGGCCCTCCGTCGCACAGATACGCAGTATTTT. It encodes CASSQRALRRTDTQYF.

This rearrangement joins TRBV30 to TRBJ2-7; 10 bases are a match to TRBD2. J gave up 5 bases and V 5 bases, and 0 bases lay outside the gene matches. Germline loops: CDR1 GTSNPN, CDR2 SVGIG (reference sequence). This CDR3 is 11 amino acids long. The chain's CDR3 is CAWGLADEQYF. In DNA, the CDR3 is TGTGCCTGGGGACTAGCGGACGAGCAGTACTTC.

The V and J genes are TRBV11-2 and TRBJ2-2; weak D call: TRBD2 (5 bases). The CDR3 runs 16 residues. Per the germline V gene, CDR1 is SGHAT and CDR2 is FQNNGV. V was pared by 1 base and J by 4 bases, with 13 bases between. CDR3 protein: CASSLGLASPTGELFF. The CDR3 nucleotides are TGTGCCAGCAGCTTAGGGCTAGCATCACCCACCGGGGAGCTGTTTTTT.

The table lists this clone with a few counts. The chain is built from TRBV6-1 and TRBJ2-5; TRBD2 matches 8 bases. V lost 4 bases to trimming and J lost 2 bases; unmatched junction nucleotides: 12. The CDR3 has 17 amino acids. Germline V gene data show CDR1 as MNHNS and CDR2 as SASEGT. CDR3 in amino acids: CASSGSSSGPAQETQYF. DNA of the CDR3: TGTGCCAGCAGTGGGTCTTCTAGCGGGCCCGCACAAGAGACCCAGTACTTC.

The V and J genes are TRBV7-9 and TRBJ2-3; a weak D match, TRBD1 (5 bases). Per the germline V gene, CDR1 is SEHNR and CDR2 is FQNEAQ (reference sequence). This CDR3 comprises 15 residues. Trimming left V 2 bases short and J 4 bases short, with 13 bases between. The CDR3 nucleotides are TGTGCCAGCAGCTTACCTCAGGGTGGCGCAGATACGCAGTATTTT. Translated, it gives CASSLPQGGADTQYF. Variable domain in full (rest from reference TRBV7-9 and TRBJ2-3): DTGVSQNPRHKITKRGQNVTFRCDPISEHNRLYWYRQTLGQGPEFLTYFQNEAQLEKSRLLSDRFSAERPKGSFSTLEIQRTEQGDSAMYLCASSLPQGGADTQYFGPGTRLTVL.

J is TRBJ2-3 and V is TRBV15; maybe TRBD1 (5 bases). The CDR3 has 17 residues. The germline CDR1 and CDR2 sequences are LNHNV and YYDKDF (reference sequence). The V end was cut by 5 bases, the J end by 1 base, with 19 bases between. As DNA, the CDR3 is TGTGCCACCAGCGGACAAGAGATGGTTCCCGGCACAGATACGCAGTATTTT. It codes for CATSGQEMVPGTDTQYF. Supplemented by reference TRBV15 and TRBJ2-3, the full variable domain reads DAMVIQNPRYQVTQFGKPVTLSCSQTLNHNVMYWYQQKSSQAPKLLFHYYDKDFNNEADTPDNFQSRRPNTSFCFLDIRSPGLGDTAMYLCATSGQEMVPGTDTQYFGPGTRLTVL.

This sequence joins TRBV27 and TRBJ1-2, with TRBD1 matching over 7 bases. The CDR3 is 13 residues long. Trimming took 3 bases from V and 2 from J; bases not matched to a gene: 0. CDR1 is MNHEY and CDR2 is SMNVEV in the germline V gene (reference sequence). The CDR3 sequence is CASSLGQNYGYTF. The CDR3 bases are TGTGCCAGCAGTTTGGGACAGAACTATGGCTACACCTTC.